The T cell receptor (beta chain) described here comes from a study of human T cells and chemical hapten exposure. About the study: TCR yields per sample varied, mainly owing to small pooled library volume differences.

Unique molecular identifiers were linked by the library to individual cDNA molecules. A single record per CDR3 protein comes from TCRdb applying MiXCR to the RACE reads. Of tens of thousands of distinct CDR3 sequences in the sample, 4.3% were seen once. This clonotype was counted ten times or more. Its antigen is as yet unknown. Deletions cut 5 bases from V and 9 bases from J, with 8 bases between. The CDR3 consists of 10 residues. Time point reported: healthy volunteer bleed at 2 weeks. It was unfractionated whole blood from which total RNA was extracted. Study-wide results and caveats: TCRs at a frequency above 1 in 1000 stayed unchanged with DPC sensitization.

Input material: whole blood. This receptor was taken from a female donor in good health. Some clones in this sample may be carry-over from other donors' samples. The rearrangement uses TRBV12-3 or TRBV12-4 and TRBJ2-7, with D maybe TRBD2 (6 bases). CDR3 amino acids: CASSGGRQYF. Written as DNA, the CDR3 is TGTGCCAGCAGTGGGGGGAGGCAGTACTTC.